This T cell receptor (beta chain) came from a study of blood T cell repertoires in COVID-19. Study-wide background: Samples taken during acute and convalescent COVID-19 were collected in the United States, Italy and Spain. Sources were T cells, B-cell-depleted T cells, or PBMCs; the material itself was cDNA or gDNA.

Measured with immunoSEQ multiplex PCR; TCRdb has only the in-frame clones, and not every one. The sample lists 90,000 to 110,000 clones; around 81% were seen once. This CDR3 contains 15 residues. Trimming removed 1 base from V and 4 bases from J; junction bases left unmatched: 4. The germline V gene has CDR1 KGHSH and CDR2 LQKENI. This clonotype was sampled from a human donor in a cohort sampled during active or convalescent COVID-19. The chain has TRBV18 and TRBJ1-1, with 9 nucleotides matching TRBD1. The sample consisted of peripheral blood. The DNA of the CDR3 is TGTGCCAGCTCACCACGACAGGGGGGGGGCACTGAAGCTTTCTTT. Translating it yields CASSPRQGGGTEAFF.